The 20 T cell receptor beta chains below all came from one sample that was sequenced in a study of regulatory T cells in long-lasting Graves disease. According to the study, TCR beta libraries were built with iRepertoire HTBI primers and CDR3-region Arm-PCR. MiXCR, run by TCRdb on the multiplex PCR reads, gives a single entry per CDR3 protein. The table shows more than 300,000 distinct CDR3 sequences, with under 20% occurring only once. Described time point: newly diagnosed GD, antithyroid drugs for less than 3 months. TCR sequences were obtained from RNA taken from PBMCs. These same data were also listed under a study on T cells in Graves' hyperthyroidism and ophthalmopathy.

The sample was peripheral blood mononuclear cells (PBMCs), taken at new diagnosis, from a patient treated with antithyroid drugs. These receptors came from a woman in her late teens or twenties with Graves disease.

This clonotype occurred many times. V usage is TRBV12-3 or TRBV12-4 and J usage is TRBJ2-1; perhaps TRBD1 as D (6 bases). This CDR3 is built from 14 residues. The V gene lost 6 bases and the J gene lost 3 bases, with 12 bases spanning the gap. The CDR3 spells CASSLQGRYNEQFF. The CDR3 DNA follows: TGTGCCAGCAGCCTCCAGGGGCGCTACAATGAGCAGTTCTTC.

This clonotype appeared many times. This chain uses TRBV24-1 with TRBJ2-7; D unresolved. Trimming pared 4 bases from V and 6 bases from J, leaving 12 bases between. The CDR3 spans 13 residues. Per the germline V gene, CDR1 is KGHDR and CDR2 is SFDVKD. DNA for the CDR3: TGTGCCACCAGTGACCGTGTGGCAAGCGAGCAGTACTTC. It yields the protein CATSDRVASEQYF.

This clonotype was detected only a few times. This sequence joins TRBV10-3 and TRBJ2-3; the D gene could be TRBD1 or TRBD2 (5 bases each). The CDR3 totals 15 residues. CDR1 is ENHRY and CDR2 is SYGVKD in the germline V gene. V lost 0 bases and J 6 bases, leaving 13 bases between the germline ends. The CDR3 coding sequence is TGTGCCATCAGTGAGTCTCCGGAGGCAGGGGATACGCAGTATTTT. Translated, it gives CAISESPEAGDTQYF.

The rearrangement uses TRBV11-2 and TRBJ2-2; 10 nucleotides agree with TRBD1. Unmatched junction bases numbered 6, after V lost 5 bases and J lost 3 bases. Per the germline V gene, CDR1 is SGHAT and CDR2 is FQNNGV. This CDR3 has 16 residues. This CDR3 reads CASSQTGGSDTGELFF. CDR3 DNA: TGTGCCAGCAGCCAGACAGGGGGCTCGGACACCGGGGAGCTGTTTTTT.

There are many counts of this clonotype. The rearrangement links TRBV20-1 to TRBJ2-7; perhaps TRBD2 as D (7 bases). Germline lookup yields CDR1 DFQATT and CDR2 SNEGSKA (reference sequence). This CDR3 is built from 14 residues. V was trimmed by 0 bases and J by 5 bases, leaving 14 bases between them. The CDR3 DNA reads TGCAGTGCTAGAGATGGGAGGGCAGGGGACGAGCAGTACTTC. Its protein is CSARDGRAGDEQYF.

V is TRBV19 and J is TRBJ1-5; 8 nucleotides agree with TRBD1. V shed 5 bases, J shed 4 bases, and the junction held 10 bases outside the gene matches. CDR3 length: 16 residues. Germline assignment: CDR1 LNHDA and CDR2 SQIVND (reference sequence). CDR3 DNA sequence: TGTGCCAGTAGTCGTAGACAGGGGTTGGGGAATCAGCCCCAGCATTTT. It translates to CASSRRQGLGNQPQHF. The variable domain in full, with the rest retrieved from reference TRBV19 and TRBJ1-5, is DGGITQSPKYLFRKEGQNVTLSCEQNLNHDAMYWYRQDPGQGLRLIYYSQIVNDFQKGDIAEGYSVSREKKESFPLTVTSAQKNPTAFYLCASSRRQGLGNQPQHFGDGTRLSIL.

At least ten counts were recorded for this clonotype. The junction shows a germline mismatch at one end, possibly a read error. The J gene is TRBJ2-7, the V gene TRBV5-1; 8 nucleotides align to TRBD2. This CDR3 comprises 15 residues. Germline-derived CDR1 and CDR2 are SGHRS and YFSETQ. Here the CDR3 DNA reads TGTGCCAGCAGCTTGGTTGGAGCGGGAGAGGACGAGCAGTACTTC. Translation: CASSLVGAGEDEQYF.

This rearrangement joins TRBV28 to TRBJ1-5, with a tentative D call TRBD1 (5 bases). The CDR3 has 14 amino acids. The germline V and J ends were trimmed by 5 bases and 5 bases, with 13 bases remaining between them. The germline gives CDR1 MDHEN, CDR2 SYDVKM. This CDR3 is CASSDDRFDQPQHF. CDR3 coding DNA: TGTGCCAGCAGTGATGACAGATTCGATCAGCCCCAGCATTTT.

The V call is TRBV7-2, the J call TRBJ1-5; D gene ambiguous. V was trimmed by 0 bases and J by 0 bases, leaving 6 bases between them. CDR3 size: 15 residues. Germline CDR1 reads SGHTA; CDR2 reads FQGNSA. The CDR3 loop reads CASSLAPYSNQPQHF. CDR3 bases: TGTGCCAGCAGCTTAGCACCCTATAGCAATCAGCCCCAGCATTTT.

In this sample, this clonotype turned up a few times. The chain links TRBV6-7 to TRBJ1-2; D not resolved. TRBV6-7 is an ORF; its function is uncertain. The CDR3 length is 12 residues. Trimming stripped 1 base from V and 8 bases from J, with 8 bases between. The CDR3 DNA reads as TGTGCCAGCAGTTACTGGGCGAGGGGCTACACCTTC. It is translated as CASSYWARGYTF.

This clonotype was detected a few times. The V gene is TRBV25-1, the J gene TRBJ1-6; D is perhaps TRBD1 (5 bases). CDR1 MGHDK and CDR2 SYGVNS come from the germline V gene. The CDR3 loop spans 13 amino acids. The V end was cut by 5 bases, the J end by 15 bases, with 17 bases between. CDR3 region: CASSPRVVGFLHF. CDR3 nucleotides: TGTGCCAGCAGTCCCAGGGTTGTCGGTTTCCTCCACTTT.

This clonotype appeared many times. The chain is built from TRBV5-1 and TRBJ1-4; D remains ambiguous. The CDR3 totals 13 residues. Germline V gives CDR1 SGHRS, CDR2 YFSETQ. Trimming took off 5 bases at V and 4 bases at J, with 9 bases between the two ends. CDR3 sequence reads: CASSQDYNEKLFF. CDR3 nucleotides: TGCGCCAGCAGTCAAGACTATAATGAAAAACTGTTTTTT.

This clonotype has a count of ten or more. V is TRBV28 and J is TRBJ1-1; D uncertain. The CDR3 loop spans 14 amino acids. Trimming took off 1 base at V and 5 bases at J, with 11 bases between the two ends. Germline lookup yields CDR1 MDHEN and CDR2 SYDVKM. CDR3 region: CASSLLGQVTEAFF. The CDR3 DNA sequence: TGTGCCAGCAGTTTATTAGGGCAAGTAACTGAAGCTTTCTTT.

This clonotype was counted ten times or more. The chain has TRBV6-5 and TRBJ1-2; D gene unclear. Germline-derived CDR1 and CDR2 are MNHEY and SVGAGI. V was shortened by 0 bases and J by 6 bases, with 11 bases between the two germline ends. The CDR3 contains 14 residues. In DNA, the CDR3 is TGTGCCAGCAGTTACTCGCCGGGGTTGGATGGCTACACCTTC. Amino acid sequence: CASSYSPGLDGYTF.

This clonotype occurred many times. V gene TRBV12-3 or TRBV12-4 combines with J gene TRBJ1-2; D gene uncertain. The CDR3 covers 12 residues. V lost 3 bases to trimming and J lost 7 bases, with 9 bases between them. The CDR3 DNA is TGTGCCAGCAGTTTTGCGGCTTCTGGCTACACCTTC. Translation gives CASSFAASGYTF.

V is TRBV27 and J is TRBJ2-6; D call uncertain. Trimming shortened V by 6 bases and J by 4 bases, and 13 bases separated the two germline ends. Germline CDR1 reads MNHEY; CDR2 reads SMNVEV (reference sequence). The CDR3 consists of 15 residues. The CDR3 DNA follows: TGTGCCAGCAGCGGCTTAGGGTACGGGGCCAACGTCCTGACTTTC. Translated: CASSGLGYGANVLTF. Using reference TRBV27 and TRBJ2-6 for the parts outside the CDR3, the full variable domain is EAQVTQNPRYLITVTGKKLTVTCSQNMNHEYMSWYRQDPGLGLRQIYYSMNVEVTDKGDVPEGYKVSRKEKRNFPLILESPSPNQTSLYFCASSGLGYGANVLTFGAGSRLTVL.

This clonotype was observed a few times. The gene calls are TRBV9 and TRBJ2-7, with 7 bases matching TRBD2. Trimming at V came to 0 bases and at J to 5 bases, leaving 5 bases not matched to a gene. CDR3 length equals 14 residues. Germline V CDR1 and CDR2: SGDLS, YYNGEE. In DNA form, the CDR3 reads TGTGCCAGCAGCGTAGGGGGAGGGATGGACGAGCAGTACTTC. This translates into CASSVGGGMDEQYF. Drawing the rest from reference TRBV9 and TRBJ2-7, the complete variable domain is DSGVTQTPKHLITATGQRVTLRCSPRSGDLSVYWYQQSLDQGLQFLIQYYNGEERAKGNILERFSAQQFPDLHSELNLSSLELGDSALYFCASSVGGGMDEQYFGPGTRLTVT.

This clonotype showed up just a few times. The chain links TRBV6-1 to TRBJ1-2; no reliable D call. Per germline, CDR1 MNHNS and CDR2 SASEGT. CDR3 length equals 17 residues. The V end was cut by 2 bases, the J end by 4 bases, with 20 bases between. The CDR3 sequence: CASSEIDFFGLSYGYTF. CDR3 sequence (DNA): TGTGCCAGCAGTGAAATAGATTTTTTCGGGTTGAGCTATGGCTACACCTTC.

This clonotype showed up just a few times. The chain couples TRBV6-1 to TRBJ2-6; 7 bases fit TRBD1. Trimming removed 3 bases from V and 1 base from J; junction bases left unmatched: 0. CDR3 length equals 15 residues. The germline CDR1 and CDR2 sequences are MNHNS and SASEGT. This CDR3 is CASSETGSGANVLTF. The DNA for the CDR3 is TGTGCCAGCAGTGAGACAGGGTCTGGGGCCAACGTCCTGACTTTC.

The sample holds many counts of this clonotype. The chain carries TRBV6-1 and TRBJ1-5; D is ambiguous. V lost 2 bases to trimming and J lost 1 base, with 12 bases between them. Germline assignment: CDR1 MNHNS and CDR2 SASEGT. CDR3 length equals 16 residues. The CDR3 nucleotides are TGTGCCAGCAGTGAAATTCGGGGTTCGAGCAATCAGCCCCAGCATTTT. It is translated as CASSEIRGSSNQPQHF.